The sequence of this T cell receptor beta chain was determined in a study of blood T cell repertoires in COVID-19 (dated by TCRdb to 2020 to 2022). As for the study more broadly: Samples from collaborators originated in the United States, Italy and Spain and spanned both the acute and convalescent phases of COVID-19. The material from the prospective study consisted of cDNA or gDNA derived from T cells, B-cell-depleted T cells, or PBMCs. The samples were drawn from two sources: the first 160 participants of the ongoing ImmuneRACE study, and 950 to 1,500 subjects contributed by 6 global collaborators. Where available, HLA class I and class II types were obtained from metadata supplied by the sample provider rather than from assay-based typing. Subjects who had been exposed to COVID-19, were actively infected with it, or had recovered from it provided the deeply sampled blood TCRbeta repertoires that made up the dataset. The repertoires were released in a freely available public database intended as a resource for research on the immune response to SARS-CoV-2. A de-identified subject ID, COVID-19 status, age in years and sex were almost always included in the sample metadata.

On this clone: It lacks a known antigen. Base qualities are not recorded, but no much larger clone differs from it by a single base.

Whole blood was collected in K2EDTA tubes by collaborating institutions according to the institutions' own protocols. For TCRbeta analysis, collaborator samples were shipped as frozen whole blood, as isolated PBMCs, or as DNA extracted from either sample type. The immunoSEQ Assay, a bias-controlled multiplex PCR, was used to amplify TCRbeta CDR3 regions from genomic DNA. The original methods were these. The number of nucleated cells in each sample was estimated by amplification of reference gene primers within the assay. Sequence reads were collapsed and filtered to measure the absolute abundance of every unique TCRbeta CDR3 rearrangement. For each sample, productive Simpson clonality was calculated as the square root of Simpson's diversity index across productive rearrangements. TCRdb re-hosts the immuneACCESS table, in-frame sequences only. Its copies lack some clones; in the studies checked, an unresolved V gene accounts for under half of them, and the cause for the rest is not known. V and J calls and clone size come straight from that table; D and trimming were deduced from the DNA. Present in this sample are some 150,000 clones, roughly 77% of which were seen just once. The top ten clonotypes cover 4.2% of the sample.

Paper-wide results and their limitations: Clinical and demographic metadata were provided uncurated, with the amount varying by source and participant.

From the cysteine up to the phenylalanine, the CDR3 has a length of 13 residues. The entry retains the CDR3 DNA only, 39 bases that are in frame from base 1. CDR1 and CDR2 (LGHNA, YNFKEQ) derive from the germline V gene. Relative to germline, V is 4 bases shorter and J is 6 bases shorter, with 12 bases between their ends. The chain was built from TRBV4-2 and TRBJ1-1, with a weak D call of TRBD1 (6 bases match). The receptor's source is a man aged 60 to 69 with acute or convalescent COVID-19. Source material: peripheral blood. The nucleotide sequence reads TGTGCCAGCAGCCCCATGGGGGCACCTGAAGCTTTCTTT. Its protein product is CASSPMGAPEAFF.